This TCR beta chain was observed in a study of T cell responses to AZD1222 COVID-19 vaccine. Study at large: Pooling of second doses given at about 4 or about 12 weeks was done.

After removal of 3 bases from V and 1 base from J, the junction contained 8 bases not matched to a gene. The CDR3 is 18 amino acids. CDR1 is LGHNA and CDR2 is YNFKEQ in the germline V gene. The table came from immunoSEQ multiplex PCR; TCRdb's copy has only in-frame clones and leaves some out. The sample records about 130,000 clones, about 91% being singletons. The sample consisted of peripheral blood, taken on day 0 of AZD1222 vaccination. This chain joins TRBV4-2 and TRBJ2-7; TRBD2 matches at 14 bases. The receptor comes from an adult in good health. The CDR3 loop reads CASSQAPGLAGVSYEQYF. CDR3 sequence (DNA): TGTGCCAGCAGCCAGGCACCGGGACTAGCGGGGGTTTCCTACGAGCAGTACTTC.